This TCR beta chain appears in the sequencing data of a study of T cell responses to AZD1222 COVID-19 vaccine. For the study at large: Second doses were pooled across both intervals (about 4 or about 12 weeks).

Germline values: CDR1 SGHTS, CDR2 YDEGEE. Trimming took off 3 bases at V and 0 bases at J, with 21 bases between the two ends. The CDR3 has 18 amino acids. Assay: immunoSEQ multiplex PCR; the TCRdb copy retains only in-frame clones and omits some. This repertoire shows about 110,000 clones, roughly nine tenths found once; its top ten account for approximately 4.5%. The clonotype was recovered from an adult in good health. This chain uses TRBV5-8 with TRBJ1-2; tentative D call: TRBD1 (5 bases). This material consisted of peripheral blood, taken on day 0 of AZD1222 vaccination. CDR3 region: CASSSIGQPVPTNYGYTF. As DNA, the CDR3 is TGTGCCAGCAGCTCGATAGGACAACCAGTCCCCACTAACTATGGCTACACCTTC.